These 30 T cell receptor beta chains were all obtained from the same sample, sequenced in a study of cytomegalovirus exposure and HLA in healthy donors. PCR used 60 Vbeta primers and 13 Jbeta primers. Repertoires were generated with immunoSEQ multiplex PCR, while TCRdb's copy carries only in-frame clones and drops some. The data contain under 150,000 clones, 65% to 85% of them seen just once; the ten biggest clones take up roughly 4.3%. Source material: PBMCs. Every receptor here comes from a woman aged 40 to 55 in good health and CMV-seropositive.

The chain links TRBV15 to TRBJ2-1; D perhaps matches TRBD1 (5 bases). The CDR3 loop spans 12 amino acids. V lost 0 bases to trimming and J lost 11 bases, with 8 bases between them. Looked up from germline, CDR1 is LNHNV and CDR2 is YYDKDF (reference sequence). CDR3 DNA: TGTGCCACCAGCAGAGATCAGGGTCAGCAGTTCTTC. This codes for CATSRDQGQQFF.

CDR3 bases: TGTGCCAGCAGCTTAGATCGCGGCCTTTGGGAGCAGTTCTTC. It is translated as CASSLDRGLWEQFF. The chain couples TRBV7-2 to TRBJ2-1, with no clear D. In germline, CDR1 is SGHTA, CDR2 FQGNSA. The length of the CDR3 is 14 residues. Trimming shortened V by 1 base and J by 10 bases, and 14 bases separated the two germline ends. Full variable domain (remainder filled in from reference TRBV7-2 and TRBJ2-1): GAGVSQSPSNKVTEKGKDVELRCDPISGHTALYWYRQSLGQGLEFLIYFQGNSAPDKSGLPSDRFSAERTGGSVSTLTIQRTQQEDSAVYLCASSLDRGLWEQFFGPGTRLTVL.

This chain's CDR3 is CATLGQGMSEQYF. CDR3 coding DNA: TGTGCCACTCTCGGACAGGGAATGTCCGAGCAGTACTTC. This chain uses TRBV6-5 with TRBJ2-7; TRBD1 aligns across 8 bases. In germline, CDR1 is MNHEY, CDR2 SVGAGI. Trimming at V came to 10 bases and at J to 6 bases, leaving 11 bases not matched to a gene. The CDR3 spans 13 residues.

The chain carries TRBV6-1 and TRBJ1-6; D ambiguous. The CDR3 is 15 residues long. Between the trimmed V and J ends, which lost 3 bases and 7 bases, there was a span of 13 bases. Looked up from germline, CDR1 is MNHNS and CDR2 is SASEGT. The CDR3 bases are TGTGCCAGCAGTGAGGGCGCCTCGGCGAATTCACCCCTCCACTTT. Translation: CASSEGASANSPLHF.

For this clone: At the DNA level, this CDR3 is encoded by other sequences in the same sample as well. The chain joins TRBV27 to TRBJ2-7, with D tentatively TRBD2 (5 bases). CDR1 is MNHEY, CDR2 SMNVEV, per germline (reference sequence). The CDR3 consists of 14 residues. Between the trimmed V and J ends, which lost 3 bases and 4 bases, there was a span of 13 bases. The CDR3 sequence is CASSFLPDSYEQYF. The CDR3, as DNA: TGTGCCAGCAGTTTTTTACCGGACTCTTACGAGCAGTACTTC.

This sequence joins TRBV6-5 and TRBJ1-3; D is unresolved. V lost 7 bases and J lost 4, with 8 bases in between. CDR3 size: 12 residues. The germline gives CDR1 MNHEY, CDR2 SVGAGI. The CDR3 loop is CASMEDGNTIYF. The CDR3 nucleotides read TGTGCCAGCATGGAGGACGGAAACACCATATATTTT.

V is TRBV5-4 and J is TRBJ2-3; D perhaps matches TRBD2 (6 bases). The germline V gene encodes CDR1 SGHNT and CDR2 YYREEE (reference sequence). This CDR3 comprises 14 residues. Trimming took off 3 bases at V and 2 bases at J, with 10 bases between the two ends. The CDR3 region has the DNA TGTGCCAGCAGCTCTTTAGCGGTCACAGATACGCAGTATTTT. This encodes CASSSLAVTDTQYF.

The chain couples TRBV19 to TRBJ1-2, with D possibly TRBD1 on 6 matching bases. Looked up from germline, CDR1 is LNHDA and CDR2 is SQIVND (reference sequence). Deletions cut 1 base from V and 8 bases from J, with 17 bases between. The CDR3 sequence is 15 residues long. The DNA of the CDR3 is TGTGCCAGTAGTATAGTTACAGGGTCAGCTCTGGGCTACACCTTC. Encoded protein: CASSIVTGSALGYTF.

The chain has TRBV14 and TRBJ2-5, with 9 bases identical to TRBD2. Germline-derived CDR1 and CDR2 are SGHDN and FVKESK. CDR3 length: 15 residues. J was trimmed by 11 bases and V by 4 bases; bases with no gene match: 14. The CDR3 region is CASSPRAAGGREQYF. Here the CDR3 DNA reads TGTGCCAGCAGCCCGCGGGCGGCGGGAGGGCGTGAGCAGTACTTC.

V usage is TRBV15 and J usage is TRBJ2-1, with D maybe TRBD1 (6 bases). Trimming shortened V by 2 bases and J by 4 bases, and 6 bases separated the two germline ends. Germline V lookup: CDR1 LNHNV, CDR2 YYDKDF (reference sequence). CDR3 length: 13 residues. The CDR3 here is CATSRQGYNEQFF. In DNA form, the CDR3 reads TGTGCCACCAGCAGACAGGGGTACAATGAGCAGTTCTTC.

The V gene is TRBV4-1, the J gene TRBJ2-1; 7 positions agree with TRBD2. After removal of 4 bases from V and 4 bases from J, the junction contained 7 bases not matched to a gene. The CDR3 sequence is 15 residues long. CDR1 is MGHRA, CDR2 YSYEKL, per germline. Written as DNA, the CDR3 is TGCGCCAGCAGCCCCGGGACTACCGAGTACAATGAGCAGTTCTTC. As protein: CASSPGTTEYNEQFF.

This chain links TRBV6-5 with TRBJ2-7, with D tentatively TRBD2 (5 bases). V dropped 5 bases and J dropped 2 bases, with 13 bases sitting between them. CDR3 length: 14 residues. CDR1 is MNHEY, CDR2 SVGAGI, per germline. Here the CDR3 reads CASSPERIAYEQYF. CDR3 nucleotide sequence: TGTGCCAGCAGTCCCGAGCGGATAGCCTACGAGCAGTACTTC.

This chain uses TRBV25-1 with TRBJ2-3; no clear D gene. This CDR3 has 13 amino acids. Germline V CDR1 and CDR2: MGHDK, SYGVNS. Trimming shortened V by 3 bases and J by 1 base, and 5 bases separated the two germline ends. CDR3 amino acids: CASSEQGTDTQYF. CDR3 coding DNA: TGTGCCAGCAGTGAGCAGGGCACAGATACGCAGTATTTT.

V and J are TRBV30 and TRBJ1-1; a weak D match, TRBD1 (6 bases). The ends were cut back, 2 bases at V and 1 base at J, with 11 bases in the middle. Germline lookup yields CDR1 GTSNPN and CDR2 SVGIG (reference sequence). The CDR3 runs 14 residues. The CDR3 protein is CAWSTRGGNTEAFF. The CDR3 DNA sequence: TGTGCCTGGAGTACAAGAGGGGGGAACACTGAAGCTTTCTTT.

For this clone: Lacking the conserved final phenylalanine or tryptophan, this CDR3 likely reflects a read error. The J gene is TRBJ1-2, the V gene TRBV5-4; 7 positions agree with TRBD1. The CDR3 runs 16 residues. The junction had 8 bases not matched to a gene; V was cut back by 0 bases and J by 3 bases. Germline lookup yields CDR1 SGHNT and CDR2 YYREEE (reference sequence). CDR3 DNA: TGTGCCAGCAGCTTGGGGGGACAGACGGCTTACTATGGCTACACCGTC. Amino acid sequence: CASSLGGQTAYYGYTV.

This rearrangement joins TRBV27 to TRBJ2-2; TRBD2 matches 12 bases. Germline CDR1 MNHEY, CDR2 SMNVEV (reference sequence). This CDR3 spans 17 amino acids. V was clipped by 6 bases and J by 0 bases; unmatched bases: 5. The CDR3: CASRRLAGVTNTGELFF. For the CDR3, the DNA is TGTGCCAGCAGACGACTAGCGGGGGTGACGAACACCGGGGAGCTGTTTTTT.

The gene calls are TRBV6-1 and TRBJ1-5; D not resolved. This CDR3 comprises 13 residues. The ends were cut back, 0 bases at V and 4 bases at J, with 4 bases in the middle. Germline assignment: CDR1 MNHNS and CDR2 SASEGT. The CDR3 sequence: CASSEAINQPQHF. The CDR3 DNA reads TGTGCCAGCAGTGAAGCTATAAATCAGCCCCAGCATTTT.

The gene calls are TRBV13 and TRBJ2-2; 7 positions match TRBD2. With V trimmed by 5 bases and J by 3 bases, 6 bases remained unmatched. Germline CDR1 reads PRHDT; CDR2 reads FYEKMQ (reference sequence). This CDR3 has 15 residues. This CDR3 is CASSDGTTHTGELFF. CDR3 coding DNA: TGTGCCAGCAGCGACGGGACTACCCACACCGGGGAGCTGTTTTTT.

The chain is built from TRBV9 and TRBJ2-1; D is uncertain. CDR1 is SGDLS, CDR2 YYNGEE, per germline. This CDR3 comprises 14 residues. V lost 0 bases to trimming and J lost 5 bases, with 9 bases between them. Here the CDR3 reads CASSVDPINNEQFF. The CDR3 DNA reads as TGTGCCAGCAGCGTAGATCCCATCAACAATGAGCAGTTCTTC.

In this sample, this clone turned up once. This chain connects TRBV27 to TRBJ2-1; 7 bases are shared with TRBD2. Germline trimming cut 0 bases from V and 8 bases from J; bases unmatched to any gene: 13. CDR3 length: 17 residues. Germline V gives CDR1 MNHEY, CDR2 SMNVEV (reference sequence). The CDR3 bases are TGTGCCAGCAGTTTATCGGGGGGAGGGCCTATGGTGCATGAGCAGTTCTTC. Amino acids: CASSLSGGGPMVHEQFF.

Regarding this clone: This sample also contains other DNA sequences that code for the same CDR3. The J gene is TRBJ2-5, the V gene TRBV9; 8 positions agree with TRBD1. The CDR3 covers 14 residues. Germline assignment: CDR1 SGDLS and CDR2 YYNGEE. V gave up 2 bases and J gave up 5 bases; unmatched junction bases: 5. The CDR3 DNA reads TGTGCCAGCAGCGTTGGACAGGGCCGGGAGACCCAGTACTTC. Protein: CASSVGQGRETQYF.

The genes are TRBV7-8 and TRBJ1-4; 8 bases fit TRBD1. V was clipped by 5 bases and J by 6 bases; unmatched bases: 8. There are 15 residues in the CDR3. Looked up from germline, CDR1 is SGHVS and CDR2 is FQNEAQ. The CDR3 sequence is CASSHGQGSYEKLFF. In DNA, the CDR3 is TGTGCCAGCAGCCACGGACAGGGCTCTTATGAAAAACTGTTTTTT.

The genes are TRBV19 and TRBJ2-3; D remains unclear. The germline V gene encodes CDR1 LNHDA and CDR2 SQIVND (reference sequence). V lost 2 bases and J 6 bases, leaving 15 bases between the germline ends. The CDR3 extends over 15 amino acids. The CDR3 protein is CASSISTTPGDTQYF. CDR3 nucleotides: TGTGCCAGTAGTATATCAACTACCCCTGGGGATACGCAGTATTTT. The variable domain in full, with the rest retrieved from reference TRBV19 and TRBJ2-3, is DGGITQSPKYLFRKEGQNVTLSCEQNLNHDAMYWYRQDPGQGLRLIYYSQIVNDFQKGDIAEGYSVSREKKESFPLTVTSAQKNPTAFYLCASSISTTPGDTQYFGPGTRLTVL.

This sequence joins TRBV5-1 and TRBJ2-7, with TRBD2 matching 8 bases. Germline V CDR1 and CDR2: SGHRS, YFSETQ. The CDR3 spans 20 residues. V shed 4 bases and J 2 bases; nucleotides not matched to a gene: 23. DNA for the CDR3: TGCGCCAGCAGCCCGGAGCGTGGGGGTGTAGCTAGGACTAGCCCCTACGAGCAGTACTTC. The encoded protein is CASSPERGGVARTSPYEQYF.

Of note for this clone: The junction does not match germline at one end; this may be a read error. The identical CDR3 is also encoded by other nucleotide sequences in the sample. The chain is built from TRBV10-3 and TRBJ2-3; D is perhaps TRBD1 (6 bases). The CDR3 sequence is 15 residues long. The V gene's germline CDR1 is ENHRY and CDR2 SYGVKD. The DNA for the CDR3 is TGTGCCATCACTCAGACAGGATCTAGCACGGATACGCAGTATTTT. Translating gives CAITQTGSSTDTQYF.

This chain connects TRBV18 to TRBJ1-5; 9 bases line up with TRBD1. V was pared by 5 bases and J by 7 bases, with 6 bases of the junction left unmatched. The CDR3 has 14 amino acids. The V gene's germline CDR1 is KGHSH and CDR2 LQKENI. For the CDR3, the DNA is TGTGCCAGCTCAAATGGGACAGGGAAACAGCCCCAGCATTTT. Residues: CASSNGTGKQPQHF.

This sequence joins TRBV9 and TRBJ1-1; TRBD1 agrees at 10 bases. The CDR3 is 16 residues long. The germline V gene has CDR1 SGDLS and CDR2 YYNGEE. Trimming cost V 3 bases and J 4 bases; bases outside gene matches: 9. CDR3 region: CASSANRDRGVTEAFF. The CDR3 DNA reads TGTGCCAGCAGCGCAAACCGGGACAGGGGAGTCACTGAAGCTTTCTTT.

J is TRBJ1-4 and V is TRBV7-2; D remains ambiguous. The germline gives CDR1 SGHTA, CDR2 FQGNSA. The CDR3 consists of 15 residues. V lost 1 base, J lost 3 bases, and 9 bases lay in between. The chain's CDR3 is CASSLELIANEKLFF. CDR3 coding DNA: TGTGCCAGCAGCTTAGAACTCATAGCTAATGAAAAACTGTTTTTT.

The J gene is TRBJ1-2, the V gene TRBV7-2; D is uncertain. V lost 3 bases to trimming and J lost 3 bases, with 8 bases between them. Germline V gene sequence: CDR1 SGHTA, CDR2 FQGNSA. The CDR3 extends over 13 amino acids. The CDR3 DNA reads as TGTGCCAGCAGCTTTAGTACCTACTATGGCTACACCTTC. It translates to CASSFSTYYGYTF.

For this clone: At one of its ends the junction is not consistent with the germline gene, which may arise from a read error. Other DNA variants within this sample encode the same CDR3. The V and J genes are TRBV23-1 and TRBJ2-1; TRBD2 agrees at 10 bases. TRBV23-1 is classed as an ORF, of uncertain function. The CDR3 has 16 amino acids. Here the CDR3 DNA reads TGCGCCAGCAGCCAATGTTCTAGCGGGAGTTTAGGTGAGCAGTTCTTC. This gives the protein CASSQCSSGSLGEQFF.